The T cell receptor beta chain under discussion was sequenced for a study of cytomegalovirus exposure and HLA in healthy donors. PCR involved 60 Vbeta and 13 Jbeta primers. Clones were sequenced by immunoSEQ multiplex PCR, and TCRdb holds only the in-frame ones, with some missing. The sample includes some 140,000 clones, around 78% of them seen just once. The CDR3 consists of 14 residues. Between the trimmed V and J ends, which lost 5 bases and 8 bases, there was a span of 18 bases. The germline gives CDR1 MGHRA, CDR2 YSYEKL. This clone was recorded only once. Its target is unknown. The study's findings and limits: A few of the chains that were CMV-associated were confirmed in vitro to be specific for CMV antigens. Earlier analysis found most TCR beta V segments productive about 87% or about 30% of the time.

The TCR comes from a woman aged 18-29 years in good health and CMV-seronegative. V usage is TRBV4-1 and J usage is TRBJ1-2, with D perhaps TRBD1 (5 bases). Sequenced input: PBMCs. Written as DNA, the CDR3 is TGCGCCAGCAGCACTTGGGGGGGGTTCTCCGGCTACACCTTC. Protein: CASSTWGGFSGYTF.